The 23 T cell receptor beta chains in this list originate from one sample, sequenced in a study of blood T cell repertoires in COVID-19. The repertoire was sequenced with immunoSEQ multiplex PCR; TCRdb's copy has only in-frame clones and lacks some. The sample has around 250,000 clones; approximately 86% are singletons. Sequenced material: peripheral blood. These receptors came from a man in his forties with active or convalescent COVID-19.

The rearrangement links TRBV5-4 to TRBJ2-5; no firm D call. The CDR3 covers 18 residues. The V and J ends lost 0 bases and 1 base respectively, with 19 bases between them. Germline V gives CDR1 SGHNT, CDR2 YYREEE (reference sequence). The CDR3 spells CASSLGVLNADPQETQYF. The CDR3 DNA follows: TGTGCCAGCAGCTTGGGAGTTCTGAATGCCGATCCCCAAGAGACCCAGTACTTC.

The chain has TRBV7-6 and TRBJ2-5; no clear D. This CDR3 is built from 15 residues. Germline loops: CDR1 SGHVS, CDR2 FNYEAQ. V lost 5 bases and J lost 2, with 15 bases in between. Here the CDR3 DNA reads TGTGCCAGCAGCCCGGTCCGGCTAGATCAAGAGACCCAGTACTTC. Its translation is CASSPVRLDQETQYF.

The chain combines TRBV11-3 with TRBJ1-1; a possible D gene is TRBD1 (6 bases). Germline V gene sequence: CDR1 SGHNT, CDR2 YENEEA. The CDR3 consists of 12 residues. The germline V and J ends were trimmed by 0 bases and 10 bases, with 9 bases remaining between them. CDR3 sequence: CASSLEAQGAFF. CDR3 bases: TGTGCCAGCAGCTTAGAGGCACAGGGAGCTTTCTTT.

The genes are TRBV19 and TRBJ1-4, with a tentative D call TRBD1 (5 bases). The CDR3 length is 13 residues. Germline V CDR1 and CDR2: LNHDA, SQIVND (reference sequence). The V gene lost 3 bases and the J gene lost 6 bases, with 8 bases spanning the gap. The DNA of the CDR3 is TGTGCCAGTAGTATTGGGGGGGATGAAAAACTGTTTTTT. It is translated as CASSIGGDEKLFF.

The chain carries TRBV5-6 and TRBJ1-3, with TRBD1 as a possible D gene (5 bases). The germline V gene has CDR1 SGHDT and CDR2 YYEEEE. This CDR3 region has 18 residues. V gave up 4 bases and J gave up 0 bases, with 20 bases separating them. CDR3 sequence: CASSPFGIGASSGNTIYF. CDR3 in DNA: TGTGCCAGCAGCCCCTTCGGTATAGGGGCAAGCTCTGGAAACACCATATATTTT.

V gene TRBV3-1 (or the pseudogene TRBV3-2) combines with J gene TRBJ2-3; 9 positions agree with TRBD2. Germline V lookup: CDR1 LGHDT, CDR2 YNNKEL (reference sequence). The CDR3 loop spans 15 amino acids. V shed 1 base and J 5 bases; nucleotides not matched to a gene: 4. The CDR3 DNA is TGTGCCAGCAGCCAAGGAGGCGGGGGGGGAGATACGCAGTATTTT. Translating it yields CASSQGGGGGDTQYF.

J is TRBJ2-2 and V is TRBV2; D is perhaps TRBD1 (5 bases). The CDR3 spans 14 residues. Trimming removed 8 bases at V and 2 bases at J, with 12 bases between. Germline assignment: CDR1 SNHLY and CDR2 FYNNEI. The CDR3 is CASSDSPNTGELFF. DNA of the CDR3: TGTGCCAGCTCAGACAGCCCCAACACCGGGGAGCTGTTTTTT.

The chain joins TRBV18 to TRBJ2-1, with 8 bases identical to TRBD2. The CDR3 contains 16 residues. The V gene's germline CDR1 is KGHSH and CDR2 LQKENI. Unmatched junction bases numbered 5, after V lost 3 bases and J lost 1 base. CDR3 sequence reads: CASSPASGYSYNEQFF. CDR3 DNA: TGTGCCAGCTCACCCGCTAGCGGGTATTCCTACAATGAGCAGTTCTTC.

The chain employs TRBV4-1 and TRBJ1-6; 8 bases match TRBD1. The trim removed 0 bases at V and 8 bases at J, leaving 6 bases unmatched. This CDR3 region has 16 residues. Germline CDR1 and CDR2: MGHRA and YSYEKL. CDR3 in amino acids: CASSQEVGQGYSPLHF. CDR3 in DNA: TGCGCCAGCAGCCAAGAGGTAGGACAGGGTTATTCACCCCTCCACTTT.

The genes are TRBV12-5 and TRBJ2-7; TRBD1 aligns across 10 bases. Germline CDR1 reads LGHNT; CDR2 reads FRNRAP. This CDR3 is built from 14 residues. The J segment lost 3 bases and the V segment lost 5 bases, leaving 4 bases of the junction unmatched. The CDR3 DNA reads TGTGCTAGTGGTGAGGGACAGGGGCTCTACGAGCAGTACTTC. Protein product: CASGEGQGLYEQYF. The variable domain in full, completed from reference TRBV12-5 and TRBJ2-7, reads DARVTQTPRHKVTEMGQEVTMRCQPILGHNTVFWYRQTMMQGLELLAYFRNRAPLDDSGMPKDRFSAEMPDATLATLKIQPSEPRDSAVYFCASGEGQGLYEQYFGPGTRLTVT.

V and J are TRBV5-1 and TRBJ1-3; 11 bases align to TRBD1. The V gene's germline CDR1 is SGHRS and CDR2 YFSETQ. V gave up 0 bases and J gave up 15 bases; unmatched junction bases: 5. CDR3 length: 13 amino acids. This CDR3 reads CASSLAGTGGEYF. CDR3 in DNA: TGCGCCAGCAGCTTGGCCGGGACAGGGGGTGAATATTTT.

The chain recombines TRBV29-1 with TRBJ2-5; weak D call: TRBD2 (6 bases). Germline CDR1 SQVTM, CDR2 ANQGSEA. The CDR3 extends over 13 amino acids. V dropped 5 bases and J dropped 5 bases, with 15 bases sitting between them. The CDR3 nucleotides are TGCAGCGTTTTTACAGGAGGGAAGGAGACCCAGTACTTC. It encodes CSVFTGGKETQYF.

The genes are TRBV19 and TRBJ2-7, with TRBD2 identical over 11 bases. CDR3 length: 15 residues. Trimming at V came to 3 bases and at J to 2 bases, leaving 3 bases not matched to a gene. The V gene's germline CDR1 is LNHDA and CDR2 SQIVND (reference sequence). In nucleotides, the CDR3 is TGTGCCAGTAGTATTATAGCGGGGGGGACCTACGAGCAGTACTTC. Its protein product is CASSIIAGGTYEQYF.

CDR3 in amino acids: CASSPDHTSAHEQYF. CDR3 in DNA: TGTGCCAGCAGCCCTGACCACACTAGCGCACACGAGCAGTACTTC. The rearrangement joins TRBV7-8 to TRBJ2-7; 7 bases are a match to TRBD2. From germline, CDR1 is SGHVS and CDR2 FQNEAQ. The trim removed 5 bases at V and 5 bases at J, leaving 12 bases unmatched. CDR3 length: 15 residues.

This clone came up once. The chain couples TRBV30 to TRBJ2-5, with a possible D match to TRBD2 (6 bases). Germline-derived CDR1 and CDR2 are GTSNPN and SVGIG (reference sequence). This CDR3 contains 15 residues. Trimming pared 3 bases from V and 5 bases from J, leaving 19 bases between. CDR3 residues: CAWSPLRGLGETQYF. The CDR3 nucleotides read TGTGCCTGGAGCCCCTTGCGGGGCCTTGGCGAGACCCAGTACTTC.

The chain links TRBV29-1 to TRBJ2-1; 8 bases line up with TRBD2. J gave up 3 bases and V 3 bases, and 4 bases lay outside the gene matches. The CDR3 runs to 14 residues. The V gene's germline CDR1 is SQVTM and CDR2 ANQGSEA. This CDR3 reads CSVDSGTSYNEQFF. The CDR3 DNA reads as TGCAGCGTTGATTCCGGGACTAGCTACAATGAGCAGTTCTTC.

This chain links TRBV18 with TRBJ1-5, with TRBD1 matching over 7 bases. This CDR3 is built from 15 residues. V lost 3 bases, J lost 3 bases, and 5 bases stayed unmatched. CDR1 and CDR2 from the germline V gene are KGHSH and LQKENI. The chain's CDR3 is CASSPATGTNQPQHF. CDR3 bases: TGTGCCAGCTCACCGGCGACAGGGACCAATCAGCCCCAGCATTTT.

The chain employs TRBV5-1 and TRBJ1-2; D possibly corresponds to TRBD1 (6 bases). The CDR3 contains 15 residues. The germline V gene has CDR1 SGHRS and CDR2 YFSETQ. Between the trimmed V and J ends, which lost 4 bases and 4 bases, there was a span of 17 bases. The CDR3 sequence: CASSLQGERIYGYTF. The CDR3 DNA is TGCGCCAGCAGCCTACAGGGAGAACGAATCTATGGCTACACCTTC.

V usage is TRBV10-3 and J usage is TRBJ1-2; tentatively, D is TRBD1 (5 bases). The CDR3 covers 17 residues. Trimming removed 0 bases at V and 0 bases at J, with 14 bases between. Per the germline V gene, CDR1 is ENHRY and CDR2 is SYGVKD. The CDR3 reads CAISESLSRTTNYGYTF. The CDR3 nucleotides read TGTGCCATCAGTGAGTCTCTTTCCCGGACAACTAACTATGGCTACACCTTC.

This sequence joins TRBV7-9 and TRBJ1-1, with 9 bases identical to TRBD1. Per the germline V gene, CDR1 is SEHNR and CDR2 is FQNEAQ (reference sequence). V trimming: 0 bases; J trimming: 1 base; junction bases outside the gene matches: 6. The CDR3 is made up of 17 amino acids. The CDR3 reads CASSLARGTGRNTEAFF. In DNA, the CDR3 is TGTGCCAGCAGCTTAGCGAGGGGGACAGGGCGGAACACTGAAGCTTTCTTT.

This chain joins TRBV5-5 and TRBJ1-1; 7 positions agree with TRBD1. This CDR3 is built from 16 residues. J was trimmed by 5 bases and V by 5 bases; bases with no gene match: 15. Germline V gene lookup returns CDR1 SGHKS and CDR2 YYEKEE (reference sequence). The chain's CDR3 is CASSWDSPGVGTEAFF. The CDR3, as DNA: TGTGCCAGCAGTTGGGACAGCCCCGGCGTGGGGACTGAAGCTTTCTTT. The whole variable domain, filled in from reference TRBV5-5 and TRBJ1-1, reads DAGVTQSPTHLIKTRGQQVTLRCSPISGHKSVSWYQQVLGQGPQFIFQYYEKEERGRGNFPDRFSARQFPNYSSELNVNALLLGDSALYLCASSWDSPGVGTEAFFGQGTRLTVV.

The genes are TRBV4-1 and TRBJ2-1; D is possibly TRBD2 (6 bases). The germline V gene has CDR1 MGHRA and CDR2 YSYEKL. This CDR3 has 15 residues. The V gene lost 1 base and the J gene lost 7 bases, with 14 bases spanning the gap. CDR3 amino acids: CASSQGRGGRNEQFF. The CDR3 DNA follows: TGCGCCAGCAGCCAAGGGAGGGGCGGGCGTAATGAGCAGTTCTTC.

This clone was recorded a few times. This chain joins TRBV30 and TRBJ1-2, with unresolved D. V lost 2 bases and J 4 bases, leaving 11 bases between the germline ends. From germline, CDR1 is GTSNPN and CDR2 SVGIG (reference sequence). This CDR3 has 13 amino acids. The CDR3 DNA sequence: TGTGCCTGGAGTCCGGGAGGGTTCTATGGCTACACCTTC. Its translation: CAWSPGGFYGYTF.